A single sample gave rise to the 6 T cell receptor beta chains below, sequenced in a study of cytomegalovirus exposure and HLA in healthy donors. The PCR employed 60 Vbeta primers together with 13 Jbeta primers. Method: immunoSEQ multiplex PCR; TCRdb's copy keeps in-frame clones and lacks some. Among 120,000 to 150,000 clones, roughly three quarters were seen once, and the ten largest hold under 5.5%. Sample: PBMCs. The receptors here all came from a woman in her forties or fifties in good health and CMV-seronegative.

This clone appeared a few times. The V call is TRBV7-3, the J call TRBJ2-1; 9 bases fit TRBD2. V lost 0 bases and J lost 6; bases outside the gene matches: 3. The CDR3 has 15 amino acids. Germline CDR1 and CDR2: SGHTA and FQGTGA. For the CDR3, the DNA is TGTGCCAGCAGCTTAACGGGGCGGGGGGGCAATGAGCAGTTCTTC. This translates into CASSLTGRGGNEQFF.

CDR3 loop: CASSPHDRVWTEAFF. Here the CDR3 DNA reads TGTGCCAGCAGCCCTCACGACAGGGTTTGGACTGAAGCTTTCTTT. The gene calls are TRBV6-5 and TRBJ1-1; TRBD1 agrees at 7 bases. CDR3 length equals 15 residues. Germline lookup yields CDR1 MNHEY and CDR2 SVGAGI. V lost 6 bases and J lost 5; bases outside the gene matches: 12.

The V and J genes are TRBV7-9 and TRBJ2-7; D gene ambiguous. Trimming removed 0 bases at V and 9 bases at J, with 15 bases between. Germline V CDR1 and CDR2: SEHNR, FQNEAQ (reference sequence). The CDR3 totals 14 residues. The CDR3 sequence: CASSLALNEVLQYF. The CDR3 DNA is TGTGCCAGCAGCTTAGCCTTAAACGAGGTTCTGCAGTACTTC. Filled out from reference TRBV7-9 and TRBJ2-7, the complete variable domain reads DTGVSQNPRHKITKRGQNVTFRCDPISEHNRLYWYRQTLGQGPEFLTYFQNEAQLEKSRLLSDRFSAERPKGSFSTLEIQRTEQGDSAMYLCASSLALNEVLQYFGPGTRLTVT.

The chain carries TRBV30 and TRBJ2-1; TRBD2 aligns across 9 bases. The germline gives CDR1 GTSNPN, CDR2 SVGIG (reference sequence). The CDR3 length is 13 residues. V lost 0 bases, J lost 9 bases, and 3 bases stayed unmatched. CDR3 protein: CAWSVGLAFEQFF. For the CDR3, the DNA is TGTGCCTGGAGTGTAGGACTAGCGTTTGAGCAGTTCTTC.

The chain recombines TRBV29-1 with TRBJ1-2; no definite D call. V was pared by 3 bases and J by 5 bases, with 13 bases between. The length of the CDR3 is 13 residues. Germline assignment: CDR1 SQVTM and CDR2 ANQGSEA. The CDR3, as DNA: TGCAGCGTTGAGATCGGGTATCGGTATGGCTACACCTTC. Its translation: CSVEIGYRYGYTF.

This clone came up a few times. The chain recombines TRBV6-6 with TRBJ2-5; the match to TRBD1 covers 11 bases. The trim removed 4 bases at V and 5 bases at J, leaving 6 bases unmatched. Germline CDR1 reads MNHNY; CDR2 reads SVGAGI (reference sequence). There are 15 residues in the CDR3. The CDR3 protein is CASSSRDRGTETQYF. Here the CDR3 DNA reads TGTGCCAGCAGTTCCCGGGACAGGGGGACGGAGACCCAGTACTTC.